This entry lists 31 T cell receptor beta chains sequenced from one sample in a study of T cell repertoires in cytomegalovirus infection. TCRdb analysed the reads with MiXCR anew, one entry per CDR3 protein. The top ten hold 13% of the sample, which has roughly 920,000 distinct CDR3 sequences, 31% seen once. Their antigens are not known. The sample in question was cultured CD8+ T cells from PBMCs, obtained from culture after CMV antigen stimulation. The origin of the receptors is a human donor in good health (CMV status not recorded). Some clones in this sample may be carry-over from other donors' samples.

In this sample, this clonotype turned up many times. The rearrangement links TRBV7-9 to TRBJ1-2, with D possibly TRBD1 on 5 matching bases. Per the germline V gene, CDR1 is SEHNR and CDR2 is FQNEAQ (reference sequence). Trimming took off 5 bases at V and 8 bases at J, with 45 bases between the two ends. The CDR3 sequence is 23 residues long. CDR3 sequence reads: CASSPTLGGTGETYDLIDLGYTF. The CDR3 nucleotides read TGTGCCAGCAGCCCAACCCTCGGAGGGACGGGGGAGACTTATGATCTAATCGATCTAGGCTACACCTTC.

The V gene is TRBV27, the J gene TRBJ1-2; D ambiguous. The V gene's germline CDR1 is MNHEY and CDR2 SMNVEV (reference sequence). The germline V and J ends were trimmed by 7 bases and 8 bases, with 11 bases remaining between them. The CDR3 loop spans 11 amino acids. CDR3 bases: TGTGCCAGCATGGGGTATCTGGGCTACACCTTC. It specifies CASMGYLGYTF.

This clonotype was recorded a few times. The V call is TRBV19, the J call TRBJ1-1; the D is unclear. CDR1 and CDR2 (germline): LNHDA, SQIVND (reference sequence). The CDR3 is 15 amino acids. V was trimmed by 1 base and J by 0 bases, leaving 9 bases between them. CDR3 coding DNA: TGTGCCAGTAGTATAGGGGCACGGCTGAACACTGAAGCTTTCTTT. Its protein is CASSIGARLNTEAFF. Combining the CDR3 with reference TRBV19 and TRBJ1-1 gives the whole variable domain DGGITQSPKYLFRKEGQNVTLSCEQNLNHDAMYWYRQDPGQGLRLIYYSQIVNDFQKGDIAEGYSVSREKKESFPLTVTSAQKNPTAFYLCASSIGARLNTEAFFGQGTRLTVV.

The V gene is TRBV10-3, the J gene TRBJ2-7; 8 positions agree with TRBD2. This CDR3 spans 14 amino acids. Germline-derived CDR1 and CDR2 are ENHRY and SYGVKD. After removal of 7 bases from V and 5 bases from J, the junction contained 10 bases not matched to a gene. The DNA for the CDR3 is TGTGCCATCACTCCGGGAGGGTTCGCGGACGAGCAGTACTTC. Its protein product is CAITPGGFADEQYF.

This clonotype was detected a few times. The chain couples TRBV12-3 or TRBV12-4 to TRBJ2-2; 7 positions agree with TRBD2. The length of the CDR3 is 18 residues. V gave up 4 bases and J gave up 0 bases; unmatched junction bases: 11. This chain's CDR3 is CASSWIAGGNPNTGELFF. The CDR3 coding sequence is TGTGCCAGCAGTTGGATCGCCGGGGGGAACCCGAACACCGGGGAGCTGTTTTTT.

This chain links TRBV18 with TRBJ2-2, with 8 positions matching TRBD1. Trimming cost V 10 bases and J 0 bases; bases outside gene matches: 10. CDR3 size: 16 residues. Per germline, CDR1 KGHSH and CDR2 LQKENI. CDR3 protein: CATLAQTGANTGELFF. The CDR3 bases are TGTGCCACTCTTGCTCAGACAGGGGCGAACACCGGGGAGCTGTTTTTT.

The chain carries TRBV24-1 and TRBJ2-2; no clear D gene. This CDR3 has 11 amino acids. The V and J ends lost 9 bases and 8 bases respectively, with 9 bases between them. Germline V gives CDR1 KGHDR, CDR2 SFDVKD. The CDR3 DNA is TGTGCCACCGGATCAGGTGGGGAGCTGTTTTTT. Translated, it gives CATGSGGELFF.

The CDR3 loop reads CASSFLHAGGREAFF. CDR3 nucleotide sequence: TGTGCCAGCAGTTTCCTCCACGCGGGGGGGCGGGAAGCTTTCTTT. The genes are TRBV27 and TRBJ1-1; D perhaps matches TRBD1 (6 bases). The CDR3 loop spans 15 amino acids. The germline gives CDR1 MNHEY, CDR2 SMNVEV (reference sequence). Trimming pared 3 bases from V and 8 bases from J, leaving 19 bases between.

This clonotype was seen a single time. This chain connects TRBV20-1 to TRBJ2-5, with unresolved D. The germline gives CDR1 DFQATT, CDR2 SNEGSKA (reference sequence). Trimming removed 6 bases from V and 0 bases from J, with 8 bases in between. The CDR3 is 12 residues long. Here the CDR3 DNA reads TGCAGTGCCTCAGTGGACCAAGAGACCCAGTACTTC. Residues: CSASVDQETQYF.

The J gene is TRBJ2-7, the V gene TRBV12-3 or TRBV12-4, with TRBD2 matching 14 bases. V dropped 5 bases and J dropped 3; count of bases not matched to a gene: 6. The CDR3 length is 16 residues. The CDR3 here is CASSGGLAGAYYEQYF. Written as DNA, the CDR3 is TGTGCCAGCAGTGGGGGACTAGCGGGGGCCTACTACGAGCAGTACTTC.

In its sample, this clonotype was seen a few times. V is TRBV19 and J is TRBJ1-1; TRBD1 matches at 7 bases. The junction had 7 bases not matched to a gene; V was cut back by 8 bases and J by 1 base. The CDR3 has 14 amino acids. Germline CDR1 LNHDA, CDR2 SQIVND (reference sequence). The CDR3 DNA is TGTGCCAGTGCAGCCGGGACAGCGAACACTGAAGCTTTCTTT. Translation: CASAAGTANTEAFF.

This clonotype was observed many times. V gene TRBV7-2 combines with J gene TRBJ2-1, with TRBD2 matching over 7 bases. Germline V gives CDR1 SGHTA, CDR2 FQGNSA. With 5 bases clipped from V and 6 bases from J, the junction kept 4 bases outside the gene matches. This CDR3 region has 13 residues. The DNA for the CDR3 is TGTGCCAGCAGCCCCCCGGGAGGCAATGAGCAGTTCTTC. It encodes CASSPPGGNEQFF.

The chain couples TRBV6-2 or TRBV6-3 to TRBJ2-5; TRBD1 is a possible D gene (6 bases). V was cut by 2 bases and J by 5 bases, with 18 bases left in between. The CDR3 length is 16 residues. Per germline, CDR1 MNHEY and CDR2 SVGEGT. The DNA for the CDR3 is TGTGCCAGCAGTTACACCCGGACAGCCAGAGGGGAGACCCAGTACTTC. Protein sequence: CASSYTRTARGETQYF.

On this clonotype: This may stem from a read error, because a much larger clone lies one nucleotide away. The chain couples TRBV7-2 to TRBJ2-7; unclear D gene. The CDR3 loop spans 14 amino acids. Trimming cost V 7 bases and J 1 base, with 14 bases left between them. Germline V gene data show CDR1 as SGHTA and CDR2 as FQGNSA. CDR3: CASTKFEGSYEQYV. The CDR3 coding sequence is TGTGCCAGCACCAAATTCGAAGGTTCCTACGAGCAGTACGTC.

The rearrangement uses TRBV28 and TRBJ2-5, with D perhaps TRBD1 (5 bases). Trimming pared 10 bases from V and 5 bases from J, leaving 20 bases between. The CDR3 covers 14 residues. In germline, CDR1 is MDHEN, CDR2 SYDVKM. CDR3 DNA: TGTGCCACCTTTACAAGGGGCGAAGGGGAGACCCAGTACTTC. Protein: CATFTRGEGETQYF.

This clonotype was seen ten or more times. The chain recombines TRBV12-3 or TRBV12-4 with TRBJ2-1, with TRBD2 as a possible D gene (6 bases). The length of the CDR3 is 14 residues. Trimming stripped 1 base from V and 5 bases from J, with 9 bases between. CDR3 DNA: TGTGCCAGCAGTTTAGGCGGGACCCACAATGAGCAGTTCTTC. Its protein is CASSLGGTHNEQFF.

The table lists this clonotype with a few counts. The chain couples TRBV7-9 to TRBJ2-3; D perhaps matches TRBD1 (5 bases). Trimming took off 1 base at V and 0 bases at J, with 11 bases between the two ends. Per germline, CDR1 SEHNR and CDR2 FQNEAQ (reference sequence). The CDR3 sequence is 16 residues long. CDR3: CASSLEATDSTDTQYF. The CDR3 coding sequence is TGTGCCAGCAGCTTAGAAGCGACAGATAGCACAGATACGCAGTATTTT. The whole variable domain, filled in from reference TRBV7-9 and TRBJ2-3, reads DTGVSQNPRHKITKRGQNVTFRCDPISEHNRLYWYRQTLGQGPEFLTYFQNEAQLEKSRLLSDRFSAERPKGSFSTLEIQRTEQGDSAMYLCASSLEATDSTDTQYFGPGTRLTVL.

CDR3 nucleotide sequence: TGCGCCAGCAGCCCAAAGGACCAAGTGGGCCATAATGAGCAGTTCTTC. Its protein product is CASSPKDQVGHNEQFF. The genes are TRBV4-1 and TRBJ2-1; no clear D gene. This CDR3 region has 16 residues. V was cut by 4 bases and J by 7 bases, with 20 bases left in between. The germline V gene encodes CDR1 MGHRA and CDR2 YSYEKL.

This clonotype has just one count. This chain links TRBV7-4 with TRBJ2-5, with 10 bases identical to TRBD1. V dropped 5 bases and J dropped 6; count of bases not matched to a gene: 9. The germline V gene encodes CDR1 SGHVT and CDR2 SQSDAQ. The CDR3 runs to 15 residues. The CDR3 region has the DNA TGTGCCAGCAGCCAATTAGGACAGGGGGGGAAGACCCAGTACTTC. It translates to CASSQLGQGGKTQYF.

The chain is built from TRBV13 and TRBJ1-1; maybe TRBD1 (6 bases). Germline V gene sequence: CDR1 PRHDT, CDR2 FYEKMQ (reference sequence). This CDR3 spans 14 amino acids. V lost 5 bases, J lost 8 bases, and 18 bases lay in between. The CDR3: CASSPAPRGGEAFF. The CDR3 DNA sequence: TGTGCCAGCAGCCCGGCTCCCCGGGGGGGCGAAGCTTTCTTT.

A few counts support this clonotype. The rearrangement uses TRBV11-2 and TRBJ1-2; D is uncertain. The germline CDR1 and CDR2 sequences are SGHAT and FQNNGV. The CDR3 contains 13 residues. V lost 6 bases, J lost 4 bases, and 12 bases lay in between. This chain's CDR3 is CASSSGPAYGYTF. As DNA, the CDR3 is TGTGCCAGCAGTTCCGGACCGGCCTATGGCTACACCTTC. The full variable domain, completed using reference TRBV11-2 and TRBJ1-2, is EAGVAQSPRYKIIEKRQSVAFWCNPISGHATLYWYQQILGQGPKLLIQFQNNGVVDDSQLPKDRFSAERLKGVDSTLKIQPAKLEDSAVYLCASSSGPAYGYTFGSGTRLTVV.

This clonotype was seen repeatedly, ten times or more. The gene calls are TRBV6-6 and TRBJ1-5, with TRBD1 as a possible D gene (5 bases). The CDR3 is made up of 16 amino acids. The V end lost 2 bases, the J end lost 0 bases, and 11 bases lay between the germline ends. Germline V lookup: CDR1 MNHNY, CDR2 SVGAGI (reference sequence). As DNA, the CDR3 is TGTGCCAGCAGTTACGTGGGGGGTAATAGCAATCAGCCCCAGCATTTT. It yields the protein CASSYVGGNSNQPQHF.

The V gene is TRBV5-5, the J gene TRBJ2-2, with D possibly TRBD2 on 6 matching bases. V lost 6 bases and J lost 0, with 18 bases in between. CDR3 length: 17 amino acids. The germline CDR1 and CDR2 sequences are SGHKS and YYEKEE (reference sequence). CDR3 protein: CASTHWAGRTNTGELFF. DNA of the CDR3: TGTGCCAGCACCCACTGGGCGGGACGGACGAACACCGGGGAGCTGTTTTTT.

The rearrangement links TRBV6-5 to TRBJ2-7, with 7 bases matching TRBD2. This CDR3 has 15 residues. With V trimmed by 3 bases and J by 2 bases, 7 bases remained unmatched. Germline V gene sequence: CDR1 MNHEY, CDR2 SVGAGI. The CDR3 DNA is TGTGCCAGCAGTTATCCGGGACTACCGACCTACGAGCAGTACTTC. This codes for CASSYPGLPTYEQYF.

This clonotype has a handful of counts. The chain has TRBV27 and TRBJ1-5; TRBD1 agrees at 7 bases. This CDR3 spans 16 amino acids. Per the germline V gene, CDR1 is MNHEY and CDR2 is SMNVEV (reference sequence). The junction had 13 bases not matched to a gene; V was cut back by 0 bases and J by 11 bases. CDR3 in amino acids: CASSLSIGTELSSQHF. The CDR3 DNA sequence: TGTGCCAGCAGTTTATCGATTGGGACAGAGCTTTCATCCCAGCATTTT.

This clonotype was seen a handful of times. The V and J genes are TRBV19 and TRBJ1-4; 8 positions match TRBD1. J was trimmed by 8 bases and V by 7 bases; bases with no gene match: 15. The CDR3 is made up of 16 amino acids. CDR1 is LNHDA and CDR2 is SQIVND in the germline V gene (reference sequence). CDR3 in amino acids: CASTDAGGAKDEKLFF. The CDR3, as DNA: TGTGCCAGTACTGACGCAGGGGGCGCGAAGGACGAAAAACTGTTTTTT.

The chain employs TRBV27 and TRBJ1-2; 9 bases are a match to TRBD1. This CDR3 region has 15 residues. With V trimmed by 6 bases and J by 8 bases, 13 bases remained unmatched. Germline values: CDR1 MNHEY, CDR2 SMNVEV (reference sequence). CDR3 coding DNA: TGTGCCAGCAGCCTAGGGACAGGGCGGTCTGAAGGCTACACCTTC. This gives the protein CASSLGTGRSEGYTF.

J is TRBJ1-2 and V is TRBV25-1, with D hard to call. The germline V and J ends were trimmed by 1 base and 7 bases, with 16 bases remaining between them. Germline V lookup: CDR1 MGHDK, CDR2 SYGVNS. This CDR3 is 15 amino acids long. CDR3 loop: CASSEFGPDGLGYTF. In nucleotides, the CDR3 is TGTGCCAGCAGTGAATTTGGACCGGACGGTCTTGGCTACACCTTC.

This clonotype was seen repeatedly, ten times or more. The chain recombines TRBV7-2 with TRBJ1-1; D may be TRBD1 (6 bases). Germline CDR1 reads SGHTA; CDR2 reads FQGNSA. The CDR3 contains 14 residues. V was cut by 2 bases and J by 4 bases, with 11 bases left in between. CDR3 nucleotide sequence: TGTGCCAGCAGCTTACCGGGGGGCGGCACTGAAGCTTTCTTT. This gives the protein CASSLPGGGTEAFF.

This clonotype came up a few times. The V and J genes are TRBV6-5 and TRBJ1-3; tentative D call: TRBD1 (5 bases). CDR3 size: 15 residues. Germline V gene lookup returns CDR1 MNHEY and CDR2 SVGAGI. Trimming cost V 4 bases and J 4 bases, with 14 bases left between them. The CDR3 region is CASSSNWGRGNTIYF. CDR3 DNA sequence: TGTGCCAGCAGTTCAAATTGGGGACGAGGAAACACCATATATTTT.

V and J are TRBV13 and TRBJ2-5; no clear D gene. Germline-derived CDR1 and CDR2 are PRHDT and FYEKMQ (reference sequence). The CDR3 spans 12 residues. The V gene lost 7 bases and the J gene lost 5 bases, with 11 bases spanning the gap. The CDR3 is CASTSEWETQYF. The DNA of the CDR3 is TGTGCCAGCACCTCCGAATGGGAGACCCAGTACTTC.